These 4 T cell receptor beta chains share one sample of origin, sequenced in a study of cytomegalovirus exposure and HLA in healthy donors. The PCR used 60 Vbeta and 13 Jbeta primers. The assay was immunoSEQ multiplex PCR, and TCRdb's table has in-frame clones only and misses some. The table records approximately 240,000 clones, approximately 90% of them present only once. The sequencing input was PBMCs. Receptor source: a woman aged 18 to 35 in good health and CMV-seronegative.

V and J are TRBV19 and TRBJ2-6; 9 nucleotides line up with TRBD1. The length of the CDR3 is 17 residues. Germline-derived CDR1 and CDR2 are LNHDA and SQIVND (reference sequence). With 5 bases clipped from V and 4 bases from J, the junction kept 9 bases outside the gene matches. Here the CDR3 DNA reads TGTGCCAGTAGTTCGGACAGGGGCCGCTGGGGGGCCAACGTCCTGACTTTC. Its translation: CASSSDRGRWGANVLTF.

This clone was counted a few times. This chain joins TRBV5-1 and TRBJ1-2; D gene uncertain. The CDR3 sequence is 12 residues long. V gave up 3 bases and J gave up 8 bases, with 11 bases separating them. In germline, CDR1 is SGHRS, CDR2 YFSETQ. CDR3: CASSSDNLGYTF. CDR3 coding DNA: TGCGCCAGCAGCTCCGACAATTTAGGCTACACCTTC.

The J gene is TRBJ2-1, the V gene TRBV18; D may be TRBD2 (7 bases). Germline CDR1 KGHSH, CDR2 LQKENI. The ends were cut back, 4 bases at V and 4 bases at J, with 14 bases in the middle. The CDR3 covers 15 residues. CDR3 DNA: TGTGCCAGCTCACAGCGGGACACCCAATACAATGAGCAGTTCTTC. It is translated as CASSQRDTQYNEQFF.

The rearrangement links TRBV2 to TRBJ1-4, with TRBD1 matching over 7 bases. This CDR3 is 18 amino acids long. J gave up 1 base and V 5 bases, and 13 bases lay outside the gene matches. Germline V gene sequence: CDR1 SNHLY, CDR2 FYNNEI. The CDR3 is CASSSRIIGGETNEKLFF. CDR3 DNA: TGTGCCAGCAGTTCTCGAATCATAGGGGGCGAAACTAATGAAAAACTGTTTTTT.